This T cell receptor beta chain was identified in a study of blood T cell repertoires in COVID-19. Germline CDR1 and CDR2: LNHDA and SQIVND (reference sequence). The CDR3 spans 13 residues. Trimming stripped 8 bases from V and 5 bases from J, with 15 bases between. Profiling relied on immunoSEQ multiplex PCR, and the TCRdb table lists in-frame clones only, not all of them. The table records 270,000 or so clones, approximately 89% of them present only once. Researchers sorted participants into cohorts using their self-reported clinical history. Sequenced: PBMCs or T cells enriched from blood (not recorded which). This TCR came from a middle-aged woman with acute COVID-19. The gene calls are TRBV19 and TRBJ1-1; D is uncertain. The CDR3 reads CASLRRPETEAFF. CDR3 nucleotide sequence: TGTGCCAGTCTCAGGAGGCCGGAGACTGAAGCTTTCTTT.